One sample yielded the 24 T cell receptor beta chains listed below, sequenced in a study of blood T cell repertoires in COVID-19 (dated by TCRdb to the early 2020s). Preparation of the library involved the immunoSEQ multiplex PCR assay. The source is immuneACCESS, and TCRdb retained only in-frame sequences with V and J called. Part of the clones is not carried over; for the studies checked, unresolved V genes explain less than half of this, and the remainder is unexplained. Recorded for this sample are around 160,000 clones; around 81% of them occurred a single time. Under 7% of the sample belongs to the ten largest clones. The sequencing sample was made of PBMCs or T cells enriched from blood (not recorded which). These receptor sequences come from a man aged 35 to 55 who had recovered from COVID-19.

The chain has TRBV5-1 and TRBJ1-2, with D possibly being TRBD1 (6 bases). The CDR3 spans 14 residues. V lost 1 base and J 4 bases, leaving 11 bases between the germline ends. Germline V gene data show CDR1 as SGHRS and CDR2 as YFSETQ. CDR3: CASSLHRVGYGYTF. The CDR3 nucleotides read TGCGCCAGCAGCTTGCACAGGGTGGGCTATGGCTACACCTTC.

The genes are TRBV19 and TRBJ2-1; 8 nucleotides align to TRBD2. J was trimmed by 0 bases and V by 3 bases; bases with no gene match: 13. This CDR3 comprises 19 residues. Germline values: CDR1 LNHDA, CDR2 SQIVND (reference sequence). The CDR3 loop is CASSMRGSGAISSYNEQFF. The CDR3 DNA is TGTGCCAGTAGTATGAGAGGTAGCGGGGCGATTAGCTCCTACAATGAGCAGTTCTTC.

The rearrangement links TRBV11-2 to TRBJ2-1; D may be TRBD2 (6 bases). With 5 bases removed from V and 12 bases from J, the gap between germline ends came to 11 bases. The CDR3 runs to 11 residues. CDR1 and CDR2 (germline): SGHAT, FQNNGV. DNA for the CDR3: TGTGCCAGCAGCGCGGCCGGGGGGCAGTTCTTC. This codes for CASSAAGGQFF. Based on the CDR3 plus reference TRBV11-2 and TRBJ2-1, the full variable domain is EAGVAQSPRYKIIEKRQSVAFWCNPISGHATLYWYQQILGQGPKLLIQFQNNGVVDDSQLPKDRFSAERLKGVDSTLKIQPAKLEDSAVYLCASSAAGGQFFGPGTRLTVL.

In DNA form, the CDR3 reads TGTGCCAGCAGCTTACGCCGGCAGGAAACTGAAGCTTTCTTT. It codes for CASSLRRQETEAFF. This rearrangement joins TRBV11-2 to TRBJ1-1, with unresolved D. The germline gives CDR1 SGHAT, CDR2 FQNNGV. V lost 2 bases and J lost 5, with 12 bases in between. CDR3 length: 14 amino acids.

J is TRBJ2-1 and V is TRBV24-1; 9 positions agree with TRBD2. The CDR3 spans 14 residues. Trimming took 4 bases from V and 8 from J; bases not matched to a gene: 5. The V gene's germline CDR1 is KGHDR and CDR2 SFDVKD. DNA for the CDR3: TGTGCCACCAGTGACCGGGGGACTAGCTATGAGCAGTTCTTC. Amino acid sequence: CATSDRGTSYEQFF.

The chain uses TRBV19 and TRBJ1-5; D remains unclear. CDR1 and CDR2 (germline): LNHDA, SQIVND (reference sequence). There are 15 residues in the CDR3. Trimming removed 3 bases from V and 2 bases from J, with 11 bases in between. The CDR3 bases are TGTGCCAGTAGTATTTCTGTTTTTGGCAATCAGCCCCAGCATTTT. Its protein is CASSISVFGNQPQHF.

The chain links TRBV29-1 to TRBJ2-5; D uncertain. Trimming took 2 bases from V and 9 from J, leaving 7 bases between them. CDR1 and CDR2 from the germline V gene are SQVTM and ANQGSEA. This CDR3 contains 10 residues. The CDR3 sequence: CSVERQAQYF. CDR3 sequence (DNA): TGCAGCGTTGAACGGCAGGCCCAGTACTTC.

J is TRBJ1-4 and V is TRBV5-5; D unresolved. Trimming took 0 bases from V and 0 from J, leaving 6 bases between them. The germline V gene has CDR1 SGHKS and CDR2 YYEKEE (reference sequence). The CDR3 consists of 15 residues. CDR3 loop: CASSLVPSTNEKLFF. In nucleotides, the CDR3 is TGTGCCAGCAGCTTGGTCCCTTCAACTAATGAAAAACTGTTTTTT.

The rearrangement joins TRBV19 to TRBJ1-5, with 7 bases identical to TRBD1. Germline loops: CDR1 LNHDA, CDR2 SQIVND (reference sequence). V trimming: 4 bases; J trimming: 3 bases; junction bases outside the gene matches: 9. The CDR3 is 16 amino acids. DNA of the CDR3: TGTGCCAGTAGTACCTCGGGCAGGGGGAACAATCAGCCCCAGCATTTT. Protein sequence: CASSTSGRGNNQPQHF.

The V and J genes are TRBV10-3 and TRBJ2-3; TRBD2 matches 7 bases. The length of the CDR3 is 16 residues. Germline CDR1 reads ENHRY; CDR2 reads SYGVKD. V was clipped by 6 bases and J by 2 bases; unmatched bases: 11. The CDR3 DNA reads TGTGCCATCAGCGAGGGAAGCGGGACTTACACAGATACGCAGTATTTT. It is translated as CAISEGSGTYTDTQYF.

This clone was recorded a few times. The CDR3: CASSQNRGASAEAFF. The CDR3 nucleotides read TGTGCCAGCAGCCAAAACAGGGGCGCGTCCGCTGAAGCTTTCTTT. This chain links TRBV14 with TRBJ1-1; the match to TRBD1 covers 7 bases. The J segment lost 6 bases and the V segment lost 2 bases, leaving 9 bases of the junction unmatched. The CDR3 spans 15 residues. Germline lookup yields CDR1 SGHDN and CDR2 FVKESK.

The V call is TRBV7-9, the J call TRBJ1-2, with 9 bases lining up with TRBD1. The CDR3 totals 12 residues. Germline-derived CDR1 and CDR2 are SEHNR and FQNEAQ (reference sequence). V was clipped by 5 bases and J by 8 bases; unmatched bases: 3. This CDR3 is CASSRQGDGYTF. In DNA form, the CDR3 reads TGTGCCAGCAGCCGACAGGGGGACGGCTACACCTTC.

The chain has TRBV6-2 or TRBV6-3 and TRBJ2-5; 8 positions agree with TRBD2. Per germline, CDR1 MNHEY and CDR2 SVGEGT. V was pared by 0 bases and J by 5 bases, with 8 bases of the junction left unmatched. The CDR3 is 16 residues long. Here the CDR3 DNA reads TGTGCCAGCAGTTACTCGCGTAGCGGGGTGCCGGAGACCCAGTACTTC. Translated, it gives CASSYSRSGVPETQYF.

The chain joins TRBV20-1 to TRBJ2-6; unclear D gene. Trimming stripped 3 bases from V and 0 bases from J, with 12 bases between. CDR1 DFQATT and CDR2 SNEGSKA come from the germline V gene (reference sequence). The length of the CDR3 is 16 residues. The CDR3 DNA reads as TGCAGTGCTAGTCTTGCAGAAAGCTCTGGGGCCAACGTCCTGACTTTC. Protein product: CSASLAESSGANVLTF.

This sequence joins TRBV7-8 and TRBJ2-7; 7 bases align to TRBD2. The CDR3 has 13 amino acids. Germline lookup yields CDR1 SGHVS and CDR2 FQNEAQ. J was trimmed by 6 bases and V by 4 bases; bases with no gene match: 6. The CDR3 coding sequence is TGTGCCAGCAGCTCTAGCGGACCCTCCGAGCAGTACTTC. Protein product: CASSSSGPSEQYF.

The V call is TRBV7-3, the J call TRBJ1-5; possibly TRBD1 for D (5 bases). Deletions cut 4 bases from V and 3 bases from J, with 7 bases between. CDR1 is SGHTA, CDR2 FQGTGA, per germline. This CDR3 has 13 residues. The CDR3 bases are TGTGCCAGCAGCTGGGGGGACAATCAGCCCCAGCATTTT. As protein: CASSWGDNQPQHF.

The CDR3 coding sequence is TGTGCCAGCAGTGTTTACCTAGCGGGGCGTGACAATGAGCAGTTCTTC. Amino acids: CASSVYLAGRDNEQFF. The chain joins TRBV2 to TRBJ2-1; TRBD2 matches 9 bases. The length of the CDR3 is 16 residues. J lost 5 bases, V lost 4 bases, and 9 bases had no gene match. Germline CDR1 reads SNHLY; CDR2 reads FYNNEI. Complete variable domain (other parts from reference TRBV2 and TRBJ2-1): EPEVTQTPSHQVTQMGQEVILRCVPISNHLYFYWYRQILGQKVEFLVSFYNNEISEKSEIFDDQFSVERPDGSNFTLKIRSTKLEDSAMYFCASSVYLAGRDNEQFFGPGTRLTVL.

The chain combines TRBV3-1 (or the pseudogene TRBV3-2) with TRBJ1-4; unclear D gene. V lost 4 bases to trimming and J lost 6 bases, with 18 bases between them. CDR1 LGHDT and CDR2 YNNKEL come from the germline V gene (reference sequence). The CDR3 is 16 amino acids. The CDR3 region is CASSRLSSGRDEKLFF. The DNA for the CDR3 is TGTGCCAGCAGCCGTCTGTCCTCGGGAAGGGATGAAAAACTGTTTTTT.

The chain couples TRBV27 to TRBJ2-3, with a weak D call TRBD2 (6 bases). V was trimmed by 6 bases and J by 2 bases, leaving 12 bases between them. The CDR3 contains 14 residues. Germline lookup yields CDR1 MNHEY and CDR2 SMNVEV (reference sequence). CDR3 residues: CASRRAGSTDTQYF. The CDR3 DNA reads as TGTGCCAGCAGGCGGGCGGGGTCCACAGATACGCAGTATTTT.

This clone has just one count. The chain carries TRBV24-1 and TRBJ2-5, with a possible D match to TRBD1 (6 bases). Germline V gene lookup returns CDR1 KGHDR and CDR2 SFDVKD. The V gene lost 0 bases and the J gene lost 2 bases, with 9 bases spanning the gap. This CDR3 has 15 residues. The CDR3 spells CATSDLRDKQETQYF. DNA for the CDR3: TGTGCCACCAGTGATTTGCGGGACAAACAAGAGACCCAGTACTTC.

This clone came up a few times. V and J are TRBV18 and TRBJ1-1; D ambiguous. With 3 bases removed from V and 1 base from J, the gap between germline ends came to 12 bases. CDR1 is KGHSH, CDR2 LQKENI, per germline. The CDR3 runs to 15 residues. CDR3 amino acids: CASSPANQQNTEAFF. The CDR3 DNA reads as TGTGCCAGCTCACCGGCAAACCAACAGAACACTGAAGCTTTCTTT.

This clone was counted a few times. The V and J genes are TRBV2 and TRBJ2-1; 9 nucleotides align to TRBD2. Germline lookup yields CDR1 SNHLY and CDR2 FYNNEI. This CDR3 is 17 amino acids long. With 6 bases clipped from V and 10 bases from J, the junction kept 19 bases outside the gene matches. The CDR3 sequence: CASRKNRLAAEVLEQFF. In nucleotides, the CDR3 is TGTGCCAGCAGGAAAAACCGACTAGCGGCGGAGGTGTTAGAGCAGTTCTTC.

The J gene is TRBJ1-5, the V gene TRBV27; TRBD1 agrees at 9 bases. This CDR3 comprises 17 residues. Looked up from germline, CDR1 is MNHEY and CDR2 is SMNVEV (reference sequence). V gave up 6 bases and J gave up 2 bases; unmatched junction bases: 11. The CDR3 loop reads CASSPFRDRAGNQPQHF. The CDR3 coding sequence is TGTGCCAGCAGCCCTTTCCGGGACAGGGCGGGCAATCAGCCCCAGCATTTT.

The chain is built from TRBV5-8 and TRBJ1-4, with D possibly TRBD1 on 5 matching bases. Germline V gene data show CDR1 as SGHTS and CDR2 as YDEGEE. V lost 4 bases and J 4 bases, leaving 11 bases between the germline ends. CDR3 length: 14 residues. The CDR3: CASSLETVNEKLFF. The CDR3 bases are TGTGCCAGCAGCCTGGAGACAGTTAATGAAAAACTGTTTTTT.